This T cell receptor beta chain was sequenced for a study of blood T cell repertoires in COVID-19. Background on the study: Sample material is recorded as cDNA or gDNA derived from T cells, B-cell-depleted T cells, or PBMCs.

Produced via immunoSEQ multiplex PCR; TCRdb's table is partial and in-frame only. The repertoire holds approximately 220,000 clones, 88% seen once, with roughly 2.5% in the top ten. Before being deemed recovered, Cohort 3 donors had two negative PCRs, clearance, or symptom resolution. Deletions cut 5 bases from V and 0 bases from J, with 11 bases between. The CDR3 covers 14 residues. The V gene's germline CDR1 is SGHAT and CDR2 FQNNGV. Sample: PBMCs or T cells enriched from blood (not recorded which). The chain recombines TRBV11-2 with TRBJ2-7; perhaps TRBD2 as D (5 bases). The receptor was derived from a woman between 25 and 40 years old who had recovered from COVID-19. The CDR3 DNA reads as TGTGCCAGCAGCCGAGGAGGAAGCTCCTACGAGCAGTACTTC. Its translation is CASSRGGSSYEQYF.